The present T cell receptor (beta chain) was sequenced within a study of siplizumab effects on memory and regulatory T cells. This CDR3 region has 14 residues. Trimming removed 6 bases at V and 5 bases at J, with 16 bases between. Germline V gives CDR1 KGHSH, CDR2 LQKENI. Profiled with immunoSEQ multiplex PCR; TCRdb holds only in-frame clones, not every one. The data hold 100,000 or so clones, with less than 95% observed a single time. In its sample, this clone was seen once. The chain combines TRBV18 with TRBJ2-5, with D possibly TRBD1 on 6 matching bases. The receptor comes from a human donor in good health. Sequencing input: Tregs sorted from blood. The CDR3 here is CASSLQTGPETQYF. The CDR3 DNA reads TGTGCCAGCTCCCTCCAGACAGGCCCGGAGACCCAGTACTTC.